The 7 T cell receptor beta chains below all came from one sample that was sequenced in a study of neoadjuvant nivolumab and ipilimumab in lung cancer. Repertoires were generated with immunoSEQ multiplex PCR, while TCRdb's copy carries only in-frame clones and drops some. The repertoire holds approximately 31,000 clones, approximately 90% seen once, with about 5.3% in the top ten. The sample was peripheral blood, taken after neoadjuvant nivolumab, alone or with ipilimumab, at or shortly before surgery. Every receptor here comes from an adult with non-small cell lung cancer.

The rearrangement uses TRBV11-2 and TRBJ1-1; D is unresolved. CDR1 is SGHAT and CDR2 is FQNNGV in the germline V gene. V lost 7 bases and J lost 0, with 9 bases in between. This CDR3 contains 13 residues. CDR3 amino acids: CASTLGMNTEAFF. DNA for the CDR3: TGTGCCAGCACTCTGGGAATGAACACTGAAGCTTTCTTT.

V gene TRBV6-1 combines with J gene TRBJ2-5, with no clear D. Trimming pared 6 bases from V and 2 bases from J, leaving 13 bases between. This CDR3 region has 14 residues. Germline CDR1 MNHNS, CDR2 SASEGT. CDR3: CASSPGVRQETQYF. In nucleotides, the CDR3 is TGTGCCAGCAGCCCCGGAGTGCGGCAAGAGACCCAGTACTTC.

This CDR3 is CASSVRPRDRDNEQFF. The DNA of the CDR3 is TGTGCCAGCAGTGTACGGCCACGGGACAGAGACAATGAGCAGTTCTTC. The chain employs TRBV6-1 and TRBJ2-1; 7 positions match TRBD1. In germline, CDR1 is MNHNS, CDR2 SASEGT. V lost 4 bases, J lost 5 bases, and 11 bases stayed unmatched. The length of the CDR3 is 16 residues.

V gene TRBV5-6 combines with J gene TRBJ1-6; 8 nucleotides agree with TRBD1. The V and J ends lost 0 bases and 8 bases, in that order; junction bases with no gene match: 7. The CDR3 has 16 residues. The V gene's germline CDR1 is SGHDT and CDR2 YYEEEE. CDR3 loop: CASSLGTGSYHSPLHF. In DNA, the CDR3 is TGTGCCAGCAGCTTGGGGACAGGGAGTTATCATTCACCCCTCCACTTT. The whole variable domain, remainder taken from reference TRBV5-6 and TRBJ1-6, is DAGVTQSPTHLIKTRGQQVTLRCSPKSGHDTVSWYQQALGQGPQFIFQYYEEEERQRGNFPDRFSGHQFPNYSSELNVNALLLGDSALYLCASSLGTGSYHSPLHFGNGTRLTVT.

This sequence joins TRBV11-2 and TRBJ2-5; the D gene is possibly TRBD2 (5 bases). Per the germline V gene, CDR1 is SGHAT and CDR2 is FQNNGV. Trimming took 0 bases from V and 5 from J, leaving 13 bases between them. The CDR3 is 15 amino acids. The CDR3 reads CASSLERPSRETQYF. As DNA, the CDR3 is TGTGCCAGCAGCTTAGAACGGCCTAGCCGTGAGACCCAGTACTTC.

This clone has only a few counts. The chain has TRBV6-5 and TRBJ1-6, with D uncertain. This CDR3 has 13 residues. Germline CDR1 and CDR2: MNHEY and SVGAGI. Between the trimmed V and J ends, which lost 6 bases and 6 bases, there was a span of 9 bases. The CDR3 sequence: CASRAGSNSPLHF. CDR3 nucleotides: TGTGCCAGCAGGGCAGGTTCTAATTCACCCCTCCACTTT.

This chain uses TRBV2 with TRBJ2-3; TRBD2 matches at 9 bases. Germline V gene lookup returns CDR1 SNHLY and CDR2 FYNNEI. Trimming at V came to 5 bases and at J to 3 bases, leaving 3 bases not matched to a gene. This CDR3 has 14 amino acids. This CDR3 is CASSQLAGTDTQYF. The CDR3 DNA reads TGTGCCAGCAGTCAACTAGCGGGTACAGATACGCAGTATTTT. Full variable domain (outside the CDR3, taken from reference TRBV2 and TRBJ2-3): EPEVTQTPSHQVTQMGQEVILRCVPISNHLYFYWYRQILGQKVEFLVSFYNNEISEKSEIFDDQFSVERPDGSNFTLKIRSTKLEDSAMYFCASSQLAGTDTQYFGPGTRLTVL.